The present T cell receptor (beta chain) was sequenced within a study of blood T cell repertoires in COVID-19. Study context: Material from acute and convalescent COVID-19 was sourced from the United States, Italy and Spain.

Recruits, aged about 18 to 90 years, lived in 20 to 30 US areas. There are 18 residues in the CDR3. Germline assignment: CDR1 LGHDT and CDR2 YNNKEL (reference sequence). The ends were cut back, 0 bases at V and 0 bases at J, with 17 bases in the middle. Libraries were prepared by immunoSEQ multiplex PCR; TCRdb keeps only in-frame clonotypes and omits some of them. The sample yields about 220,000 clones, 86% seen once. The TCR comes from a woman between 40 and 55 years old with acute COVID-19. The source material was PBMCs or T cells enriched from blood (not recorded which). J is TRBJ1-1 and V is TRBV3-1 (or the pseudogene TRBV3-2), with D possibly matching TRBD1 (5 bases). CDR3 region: CASSQDWRAAGMNTEAFF. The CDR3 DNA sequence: TGTGCCAGCAGCCAAGATTGGAGGGCCGCAGGGATGAACACTGAAGCTTTCTTT.